The 4 T cell receptor beta chains in this list originate from one sample, sequenced in a study of T cell repertoires in cytomegalovirus infection. TCRdb analysed the reads with MiXCR anew, one entry per CDR3 protein. The top ten hold 15% to 20% of the sample, which has around 240,000 distinct CDR3 sequences, approximately 22% seen once. Sequencing used CD8+ T cells from PBMCs. The source of these receptors is a human donor in good health (CMV status not recorded). Some clones in this sample may be carry-over from other donors' samples.

This clonotype was seen more than once but under ten times. The rearrangement uses TRBV7-9 and TRBJ2-1; TRBD2 agrees at 13 bases. The V gene's germline CDR1 is SEHNR and CDR2 FQNEAQ (reference sequence). The CDR3 sequence is 17 residues long. The junction had 7 bases not matched to a gene; V was cut back by 3 bases and J by 5 bases. The chain's CDR3 is CASSLGPGLAGDNEQFF. For the CDR3, the DNA is TGTGCCAGCAGCTTGGGTCCCGGACTAGCGGGGGACAATGAGCAGTTCTTC.

There are many counts of this clonotype. The chain carries TRBV13 and TRBJ2-5; D remains ambiguous. The V end was cut by 2 bases, the J end by 1 base, with 8 bases between. Germline CDR1 is PRHDT and CDR2 is FYEKMQ (reference sequence). The CDR3 is 14 amino acids. CDR3 amino acids: CASSLMRSQETQYF. The CDR3 DNA follows: TGTGCCAGCAGCTTAATGCGGTCCCAAGAGACCCAGTACTTC.

The chain uses TRBV7-9 and TRBJ2-1; 10 bases match TRBD2. Germline trimming cut 6 bases from V and 1 base from J; bases unmatched to any gene: 6. The V gene's germline CDR1 is SEHNR and CDR2 FQNEAQ (reference sequence). This CDR3 spans 16 amino acids. In DNA, the CDR3 is TGTGCCAGCAGAACTAGCGGGGCGGTATCCTACAATGAGCAGTTCTTC. Its protein product is CASRTSGAVSYNEQFF. The variable domain in full, completed from reference TRBV7-9 and TRBJ2-1, reads DTGVSQNPRHKITKRGQNVTFRCDPISEHNRLYWYRQTLGQGPEFLTYFQNEAQLEKSRLLSDRFSAERPKGSFSTLEIQRTEQGDSAMYLCASRTSGAVSYNEQFFGPGTRLTVL.

The genes are TRBV7-9 and TRBJ1-2; 7 positions agree with TRBD1. The CDR3 is 16 amino acids. Germline V gene sequence: CDR1 SEHNR, CDR2 FQNEAQ (reference sequence). J gave up 7 bases and V 1 base, and 12 bases lay outside the gene matches. The CDR3 region is CASSLVPLGQSSGYTF. In DNA form, the CDR3 reads TGTGCCAGCAGCTTAGTGCCCCTGGGACAGTCCAGTGGCTACACCTTC.